The sequence of this TCR beta chain was determined in a study of identical twins. With regard to this clonotype: The antigen is not known.

Germline V gene data show CDR1 as DFQATT and CDR2 as SNEGSKA (reference sequence). V was cut by 0 bases and J by 2 bases, with 19 bases left in between. The CDR3 sequence is 17 residues long. TCRdb fed the 5' RACE reads into MiXCR, producing one record per CDR3 protein. The table lists hundreds of thousands of distinct CDR3 sequences, roughly 8.6% of them singletons, with about 7.1% in the top ten. General study points: Abundant beta clonotypes from cord blood had fewer insertions, unlike memory repertoires, which showed none.

These data were likewise used in another study, on yellow fever vaccine responses in identical twins.

Source material: CD8+ T cells sorted from blood. The chain is built from TRBV20-1 and TRBJ2-5, with D perhaps matching TRBD2 (6 bases). The TCR comes from a woman aged 18-29 years in good health. CDR3 DNA sequence: TGCAGTGCTAGAGATTTGCTAAGTGTAGGGAGGCAAGAGACCCAGTACTTC. This sequence encodes CSARDLLSVGRQETQYF.